This passage covers 25 T cell receptor beta chains from one sample sequenced in a study of type 1 and type 2 diabetes patients. Genomic DNA was the PCR template. Amplification of the beta chain CDR3 used 30 forward and 13 reverse multiplex primers. One entry per CDR3 protein results from TCRdb running MiXCR on the multiplex PCR reads. The data hold approximately 260,000 distinct CDR3 sequences, with roughly 44% observed a single time. The sequenced sample was peripheral blood mononuclear cells (PBMCs). These receptors were obtained from a man younger than 35 with type 2 diabetes.

The rearrangement joins TRBV20-1 to TRBJ2-7; D gene ambiguous. With 0 bases removed from V and 3 bases from J, the gap between germline ends came to 9 bases. The length of the CDR3 is 13 residues. Germline values: CDR1 DFQATT, CDR2 SNEGSKA (reference sequence). This CDR3 reads CSARDPRFYEQYF. The DNA of the CDR3 is TGCAGTGCTAGAGACCCAAGATTCTACGAGCAGTACTTC.

The V call is TRBV5-6, the J call TRBJ1-4; unclear D gene. CDR3 length equals 13 residues. Germline CDR1 SGHDT, CDR2 YYEEEE. Trimming took 1 base from V and 5 from J, leaving 6 bases between them. In DNA, the CDR3 is TGTGCCAGCAGCTTGACAGAAAATGAAAAACTGTTTTTT. Encoded protein: CASSLTENEKLFF. The full variable domain, with the rest looked up from reference TRBV5-6 and TRBJ1-4, is DAGVTQSPTHLIKTRGQQVTLRCSPKSGHDTVSWYQQALGQGPQFIFQYYEEEERQRGNFPDRFSGHQFPNYSSELNVNALLLGDSALYLCASSLTENEKLFFGSGTQLSVL.

This clonotype was counted only a few times. This chain connects TRBV12-5 to TRBJ1-5, with D tentatively TRBD1 (5 bases). This CDR3 is built from 17 residues. Trimming stripped 5 bases from V and 2 bases from J, with 19 bases between. The germline V gene encodes CDR1 LGHNT and CDR2 FRNRAP. The DNA of the CDR3 is TGTGCTAGTGGTCCCTGGCTAAGGGGTATCGGCAATCAGCCCCAGCATTTT. It yields the protein CASGPWLRGIGNQPQHF.

A few counts support this clonotype. This sequence joins TRBV9 and TRBJ1-1; D uncertain. This CDR3 region has 15 residues. Trimming took off 2 bases at V and 3 bases at J, with 14 bases between the two ends. Germline V gene sequence: CDR1 SGDLS, CDR2 YYNGEE. The CDR3 sequence is CASSVGPGDDTEAFF. The CDR3 nucleotides are TGTGCCAGCAGCGTTGGGCCCGGGGATGACACTGAAGCTTTCTTT. Full variable domain (outside the CDR3, taken from reference TRBV9 and TRBJ1-1): DSGVTQTPKHLITATGQRVTLRCSPRSGDLSVYWYQQSLDQGLQFLIQYYNGEERAKGNILERFSAQQFPDLHSELNLSSLELGDSALYFCASSVGPGDDTEAFFGQGTRLTVV.

In its sample, this clonotype was seen a few times. This chain links TRBV10-3 with TRBJ1-4; no firm D call. Germline V gene lookup returns CDR1 ENHRY and CDR2 SYGVKD. This CDR3 is 13 amino acids long. The ends were cut back, 3 bases at V and 8 bases at J, with 10 bases in the middle. CDR3 bases: TGTGCCATCAGTGAAAGGACCGAGGAAAAACTGTTTTTT. Amino acids: CAISERTEEKLFF.

In regard to this clonotype: The final CDR3 position lacks the conserved phenylalanine or tryptophan, pointing to a likely read error. V gene TRBV30 combines with J gene TRBJ2-2; TRBD1 is a possible D gene (6 bases). CDR3 length: 14 amino acids. From germline, CDR1 is GTSNPN and CDR2 SVGIG (reference sequence). Trimming shortened V by 0 bases and J by 4 bases, and 9 bases separated the two germline ends. The CDR3 is CAWSVYRATGELFS. CDR3 nucleotides: TGTGCCTGGAGTGTATACAGGGCCACCGGGGAGCTGTTTTCT.

This clonotype was seen once. The gene calls are TRBV28 and TRBJ1-5; D not resolved. Germline lookup yields CDR1 MDHEN and CDR2 SYDVKM. V was shortened by 5 bases and J by 0 bases, with 17 bases between the two germline ends. The CDR3 is made up of 17 amino acids. The CDR3 nucleotides are TGTGCCAGCAGTCTAGCGGAAGACGGTAGTAGCAATCAGCCCCAGCATTTT. It codes for CASSLAEDGSSNQPQHF.

This clonotype came up a few times. The chain carries TRBV19 and TRBJ1-1; TRBD1 matches at 7 bases. Per the germline V gene, CDR1 is LNHDA and CDR2 is SQIVND (reference sequence). The CDR3 length is 15 residues. With V trimmed by 1 base and J by 1 base, 3 bases remained unmatched. The CDR3 DNA reads as TGTGCCAGTAGTATAGGTGCAGGGGGGAACACTGAAGCTTTCTTT. Its protein product is CASSIGAGGNTEAFF.

This sequence joins TRBV5-1 and TRBJ1-5; D remains unclear. CDR1 is SGHRS, CDR2 YFSETQ, per germline. V dropped 3 bases and J dropped 2 bases, with 6 bases sitting between them. The CDR3 spans 13 residues. CDR3 sequence: CASSSEGNQPQHF. In nucleotides, the CDR3 is TGCGCCAGCAGCTCCGAGGGCAATCAGCCCCAGCATTTT.

The V and J genes are TRBV12-3 or TRBV12-4 and TRBJ2-7; D remains ambiguous. The V gene lost 5 bases and the J gene lost 3 bases, with 17 bases spanning the gap. The CDR3 spans 15 residues. CDR3 in amino acids: CASSECPPGHYEQYF. CDR3 DNA: TGTGCCAGCAGTGAATGCCCCCCCGGTCACTACGAGCAGTACTTC.

The chain employs TRBV7-2 and TRBJ2-5; no definite D call. The V gene's germline CDR1 is SGHTA and CDR2 FQGNSA. The V and J ends lost 4 bases and 4 bases respectively, with 16 bases between them. The CDR3 is 15 residues long. The CDR3 sequence is CASSSHLGSAETQYF. CDR3 sequence (DNA): TGTGCCAGCAGCTCGCACCTAGGAAGCGCAGAGACCCAGTACTTC.

Worth noting for this clonotype: This CDR3 is missing its conserved last phenylalanine or tryptophan, likely due to a read error. Here the CDR3 reads CASSPPAYPIGANVLTS. In nucleotides, the CDR3 is TGTGCCAGCAGTCCTCCGGCCTATCCCATTGGGGCCAACGTCCTGACTTCC. The chain has TRBV6-1 and TRBJ2-6; D uncertain. The V end was cut by 5 bases, the J end by 3 bases, with 17 bases between. The CDR3 spans 17 residues. CDR1 is MNHNS, CDR2 SASEGT, per germline.

The chain carries TRBV7-9 and TRBJ2-7; D is tentatively TRBD1 or TRBD2 (5 bases each). V dropped 5 bases and J dropped 7 bases, with 15 bases sitting between them. The germline V gene has CDR1 SEHNR and CDR2 FQNEAQ (reference sequence). The CDR3 loop spans 13 amino acids. CDR3: CASSHQGPGEQYF. DNA for the CDR3: TGTGCCAGCAGCCACCAGGGACCTGGGGAGCAGTACTTC.

On this clonotype: At one of its ends the junction is not consistent with the germline gene, which may arise from a read error. V gene TRBV7-9 combines with J gene TRBJ1-4; D is uncertain. Germline assignment: CDR1 SEHNR and CDR2 FQNEAQ (reference sequence). There are 14 residues in the CDR3. The CDR3 bases are TGTGCTAGCAGCTTGTGCCCGTACGGGGAAAAACTGTTTTTT. This encodes CASSLCPYGEKLFF.

This clonotype occurred a few times. The rearrangement uses TRBV12-3 or TRBV12-4 and TRBJ1-1, with TRBD1 matching 8 bases. The ends lost 4 bases at V and 3 bases at J; junction bases unmatched: 22. CDR3 length equals 20 residues. The CDR3 bases are TGTGCCAGCAGTTCTCCAACCGGGACAGGCCCGAAGTGGGACTACACTGAAGCTTTCTTT. Translation gives CASSSPTGTGPKWDYTEAFF.

The chain combines TRBV2 with TRBJ1-2; 8 bases are a match to TRBD1. Germline V gene data show CDR1 as SNHLY and CDR2 as FYNNEI. The CDR3 loop spans 14 amino acids. The V segment lost 7 bases and the J segment 5 bases; nucleotides outside the gene matches: 9. In DNA form, the CDR3 reads TGTGCCAGCACCAAAGGACAGGGTAGTTATGGCTACACCTTC. Its protein product is CASTKGQGSYGYTF.

The chain is built from TRBV7-2 and TRBJ1-4; D unresolved. Germline loops: CDR1 SGHTA, CDR2 FQGNSA. The length of the CDR3 is 12 residues. V shed 1 base and J shed 7 bases, with 4 bases lying between them. For the CDR3, the DNA is TGTGCCAGCAGCTTAGTGGTTGAAAAACTGTTTTTT. Translation: CASSLVVEKLFF.

This clonotype was counted once. This chain links TRBV30 with TRBJ1-5; no definite D call. The V gene's germline CDR1 is GTSNPN and CDR2 SVGIG (reference sequence). V shed 0 bases and J shed 9 bases, with 9 bases lying between them. The CDR3 runs to 12 residues. The CDR3 nucleotides read TGTGCCTGGAGTGTCCCGTTAGGGCCCCAGCATTTT. It is translated as CAWSVPLGPQHF.

At least ten counts were recorded for this clonotype. V usage is TRBV3-1 and J usage is TRBJ1-6, with D possibly TRBD1 on 5 matching bases. CDR3 length: 14 amino acids. The V end was cut by 3 bases, the J end by 10 bases, with 13 bases between. The V gene's germline CDR1 is LGHDT and CDR2 YNNKEL (reference sequence). The CDR3 nucleotides read TGTGCCAGCAGCCATGGGGGGAGGGAATCACCCCTCCACTTT. It is translated as CASSHGGRESPLHF.

This clonotype was counted only a few times. The V and J genes are TRBV2 and TRBJ1-2; D possibly corresponds to TRBD1 (5 bases). The germline V gene has CDR1 SNHLY and CDR2 FYNNEI. The length of the CDR3 is 13 residues. The V end was cut by 3 bases, the J end by 4 bases, with 9 bases between. In nucleotides, the CDR3 is TGTGCCAGCAGTGACGCAGGGAGCTATGGCTACACCTTC. Translated, it gives CASSDAGSYGYTF.

The genes are TRBV20-1 and TRBJ2-5, with 7 bases identical to TRBD1. This CDR3 is built from 14 residues. V trimming: 6 bases; J trimming: 4 bases; junction bases outside the gene matches: 11. Per the germline V gene, CDR1 is DFQATT and CDR2 is SNEGSKA (reference sequence). The chain's CDR3 is CSAGTGTVLETQYF. CDR3 sequence (DNA): TGCAGTGCGGGGACCGGGACAGTTCTAGAGACCCAGTACTTC.

Regarding this clonotype: One junction end disagrees with the germline gene, perhaps due to a read error. The chain joins TRBV7-9 to TRBJ1-1; D not resolved. Germline CDR1 is SEHNR and CDR2 is FQNEAQ (reference sequence). The length of the CDR3 is 14 residues. In DNA form, the CDR3 reads TGTGCCAGCAGTCCGAAAATCTTGAACACTGAAGCTCTCTTT. This codes for CASSPKILNTEALF.

This clonotype was counted only a few times. This chain links TRBV14 with TRBJ2-3; 14 bases line up with TRBD2. V was pared by 4 bases and J by 5 bases, with 5 bases of the junction left unmatched. CDR3 size: 16 residues. Germline V lookup: CDR1 SGHDN, CDR2 FVKESK. CDR3 sequence (DNA): TGTGCCAGCAGCCTGGGACTAGCGGGAGATCAAGATACGCAGTATTTT. Translated: CASSLGLAGDQDTQYF.

Comment on this clonotype: A clone one base away is much larger, so this may be a read error. This chain connects TRBV15 to TRBJ2-5; D might be TRBD2 (5 bases). This CDR3 comprises 12 residues. Germline-derived CDR1 and CDR2 are LNHNV and YYDKDF (reference sequence). The CDR3 loop reads CDTSRAEETQYF. The DNA of the CDR3 is TGTGACACCAGCAGAGCGGAAGAGACCCAGTACTTC.

The chain has TRBV20-1 and TRBJ2-1; 8 bases map to TRBD2. Trimming cost V 7 bases and J 0 bases; bases outside gene matches: 8. The CDR3 consists of 15 residues. CDR1 DFQATT and CDR2 SNEGSKA come from the germline V gene (reference sequence). The CDR3 protein is CSGLSGTSSYNEQFF. In DNA, the CDR3 is TGCAGTGGGCTTAGCGGGACCAGCTCCTACAATGAGCAGTTCTTC.